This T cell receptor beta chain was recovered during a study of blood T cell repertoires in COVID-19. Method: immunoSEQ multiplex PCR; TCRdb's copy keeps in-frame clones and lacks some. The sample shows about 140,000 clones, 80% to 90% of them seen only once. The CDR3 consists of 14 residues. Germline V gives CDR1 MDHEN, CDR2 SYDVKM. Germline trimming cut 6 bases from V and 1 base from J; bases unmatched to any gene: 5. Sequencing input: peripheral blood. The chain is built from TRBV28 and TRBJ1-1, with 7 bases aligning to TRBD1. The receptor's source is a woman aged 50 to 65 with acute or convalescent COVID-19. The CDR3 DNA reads TGTGCCAGCAGCGTAGGGGGCGAGAACACTGAAGCTTTCTTT. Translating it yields CASSVGGENTEAFF.